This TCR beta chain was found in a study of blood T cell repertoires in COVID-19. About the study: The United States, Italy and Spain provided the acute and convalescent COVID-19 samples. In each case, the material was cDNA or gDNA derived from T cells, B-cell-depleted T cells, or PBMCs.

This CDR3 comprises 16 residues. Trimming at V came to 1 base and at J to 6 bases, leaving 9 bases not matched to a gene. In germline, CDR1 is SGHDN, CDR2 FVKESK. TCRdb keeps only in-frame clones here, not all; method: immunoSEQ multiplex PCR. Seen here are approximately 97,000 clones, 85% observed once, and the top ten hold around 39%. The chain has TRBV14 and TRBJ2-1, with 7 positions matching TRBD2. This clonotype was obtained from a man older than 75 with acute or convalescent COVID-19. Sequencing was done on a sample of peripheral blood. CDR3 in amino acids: CASSQVGGRGGNEQFF. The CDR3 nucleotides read TGTGCCAGCAGCCAAGTTGGGGGGAGGGGCGGCAATGAGCAGTTCTTC.